These 3 T cell receptor beta chains share one sample of origin, sequenced in a study of identical twins. TCRdb called the 5' RACE reads again in MiXCR, with one record for every CDR3 protein. The table has roughly 720,000 distinct CDR3 sequences, roughly 18% seen once. The sample was also linked to a second study, of T cells expressing NK-cell markers.

Specimen: PBMCs. The receptor set was obtained from a woman aged 18-29 years in good health.

This chain links TRBV5-1 with TRBJ2-7; 7 nucleotides align to TRBD2. V dropped 3 bases and J dropped 4; count of bases not matched to a gene: 4. The germline V gene encodes CDR1 SGHRS and CDR2 YFSETQ. The CDR3 loop spans 13 amino acids. The CDR3 spells CASSSRAGYEQYF. The CDR3 DNA reads TGCGCCAGCAGCTCGAGAGCGGGATACGAGCAGTACTTC. Together with reference TRBV5-1 and TRBJ2-7, the CDR3 gives the full variable domain: KAGVTQTPRYLIKTRGQQVTLSCSPISGHRSVSWYQQTPGQGLQFLFEYFSETQRNKGNFPGRFSGRQFSNSRSEMNVSTLELGDSALYLCASSSRAGYEQYFGPGTRLTVT.

This clonotype was recorded a few times. This chain links TRBV9 with TRBJ2-5; D unclear. Germline CDR1 SGDLS, CDR2 YYNGEE. V shed 0 bases and J shed 2 bases, with 11 bases lying between them. This CDR3 region has 15 residues. The CDR3 nucleotides read TGTGCCAGCAGCGTAGACTACGCGGTACAAGAGACCCAGTACTTC. Protein: CASSVDYAVQETQYF.

V and J are TRBV19 and TRBJ2-1; D gene uncertain. The CDR3 is 14 residues long. Trimming removed 7 bases at V and 5 bases at J, with 15 bases between. Germline lookup yields CDR1 LNHDA and CDR2 SQIVND (reference sequence). In DNA form, the CDR3 reads TGTGCCAGTAACGTGGGGTGGACCAACAATGAGCAGTTCTTC. Residues: CASNVGWTNNEQFF. The variable domain in full, with the rest retrieved from reference TRBV19 and TRBJ2-1, is DGGITQSPKYLFRKEGQNVTLSCEQNLNHDAMYWYRQDPGQGLRLIYYSQIVNDFQKGDIAEGYSVSREKKESFPLTVTSAQKNPTAFYLCASNVGWTNNEQFFGPGTRLTVL.